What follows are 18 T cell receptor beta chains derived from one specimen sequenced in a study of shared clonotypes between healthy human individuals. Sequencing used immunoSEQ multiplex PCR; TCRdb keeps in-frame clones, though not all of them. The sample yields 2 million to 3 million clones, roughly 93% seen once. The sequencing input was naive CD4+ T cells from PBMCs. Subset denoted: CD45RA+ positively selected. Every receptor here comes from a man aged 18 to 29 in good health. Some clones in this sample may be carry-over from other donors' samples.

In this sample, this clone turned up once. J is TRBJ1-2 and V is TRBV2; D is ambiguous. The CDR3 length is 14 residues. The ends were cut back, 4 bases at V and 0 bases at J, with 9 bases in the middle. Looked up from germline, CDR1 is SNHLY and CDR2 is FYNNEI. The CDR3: CASSARQANYGYTF. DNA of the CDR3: TGTGCCAGCAGTGCCCGGCAAGCTAACTATGGCTACACCTTC. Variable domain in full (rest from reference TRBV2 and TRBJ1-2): EPEVTQTPSHQVTQMGQEVILRCVPISNHLYFYWYRQILGQKVEFLVSFYNNEISEKSEIFDDQFSVERPDGSNFTLKIRSTKLEDSAMYFCASSARQANYGYTFGSGTRLTVV.

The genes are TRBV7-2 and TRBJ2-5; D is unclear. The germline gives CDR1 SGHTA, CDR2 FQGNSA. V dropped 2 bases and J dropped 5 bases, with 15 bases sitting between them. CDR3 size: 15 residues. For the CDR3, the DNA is TGTGCCAGCAGCTTAATGCGCACAAACGGGGAGACCCAGTACTTC. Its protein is CASSLMRTNGETQYF.

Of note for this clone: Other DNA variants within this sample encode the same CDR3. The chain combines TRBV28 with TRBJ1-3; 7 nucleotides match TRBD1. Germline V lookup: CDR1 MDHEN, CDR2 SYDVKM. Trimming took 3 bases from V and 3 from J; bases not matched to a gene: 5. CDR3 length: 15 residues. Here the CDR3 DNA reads TGTGCCAGCAGTTTGTCAGGGGGAGGTGGAAACACCATATATTTT. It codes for CASSLSGGGGNTIYF.

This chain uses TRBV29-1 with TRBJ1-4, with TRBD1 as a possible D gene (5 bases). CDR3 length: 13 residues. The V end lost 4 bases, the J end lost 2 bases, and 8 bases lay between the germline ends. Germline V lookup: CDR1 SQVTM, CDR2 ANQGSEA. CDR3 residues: CSVGAGTNEKLFF. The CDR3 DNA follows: TGCAGCGTTGGAGCAGGGACTAATGAAAAACTGTTTTTT.

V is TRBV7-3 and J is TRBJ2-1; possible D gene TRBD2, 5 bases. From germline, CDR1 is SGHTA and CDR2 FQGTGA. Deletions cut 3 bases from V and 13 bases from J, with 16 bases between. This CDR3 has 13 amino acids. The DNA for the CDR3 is TGTGCCAGCAGCTTGGAGAACGGCGGGTATCAGTTCTTC. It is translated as CASSLENGGYQFF.

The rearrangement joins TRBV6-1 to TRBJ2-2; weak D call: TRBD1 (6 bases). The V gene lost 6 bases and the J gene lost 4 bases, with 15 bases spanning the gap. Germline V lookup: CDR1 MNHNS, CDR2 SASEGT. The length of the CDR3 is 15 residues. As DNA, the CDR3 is TGTGCCAGCAGGATCTTACTAGGGGGCACCGGGGAGCTGTTTTTT. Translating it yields CASRILLGGTGELFF.

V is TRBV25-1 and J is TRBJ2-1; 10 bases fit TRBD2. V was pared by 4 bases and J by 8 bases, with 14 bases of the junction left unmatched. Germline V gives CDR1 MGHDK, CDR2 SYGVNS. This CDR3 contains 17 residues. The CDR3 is CASSATSGEDWGDEQFF. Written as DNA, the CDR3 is TGTGCCAGCAGTGCAACTAGCGGGGAAGACTGGGGTGATGAGCAGTTCTTC.

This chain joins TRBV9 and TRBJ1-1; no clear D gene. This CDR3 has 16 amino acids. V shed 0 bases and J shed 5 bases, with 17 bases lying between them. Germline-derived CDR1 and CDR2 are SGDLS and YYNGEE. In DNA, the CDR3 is TGTGCCAGCAGCGTAGAGCTGGGCCTCGGAGAAACTGAAGCTTTCTTT. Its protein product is CASSVELGLGETEAFF.

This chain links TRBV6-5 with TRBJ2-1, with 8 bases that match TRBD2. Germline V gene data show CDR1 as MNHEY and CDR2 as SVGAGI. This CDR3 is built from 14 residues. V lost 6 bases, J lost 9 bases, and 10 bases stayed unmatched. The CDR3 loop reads CASRLRGVGGEQFF. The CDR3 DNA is TGTGCCAGCAGATTGCGGGGGGTGGGCGGTGAGCAGTTCTTC.

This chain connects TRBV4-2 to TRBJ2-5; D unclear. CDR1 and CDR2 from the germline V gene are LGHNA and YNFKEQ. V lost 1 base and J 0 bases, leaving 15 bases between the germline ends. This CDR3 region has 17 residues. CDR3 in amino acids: CASSQAPLGRYQETQYF. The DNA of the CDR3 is TGTGCCAGCAGCCAAGCCCCCCTGGGCCGGTACCAAGAGACCCAGTACTTC.

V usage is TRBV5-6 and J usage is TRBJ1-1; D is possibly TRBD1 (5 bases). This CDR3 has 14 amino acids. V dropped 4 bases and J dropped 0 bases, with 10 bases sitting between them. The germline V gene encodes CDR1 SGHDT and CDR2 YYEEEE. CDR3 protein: CASSDTGLNTEAFF. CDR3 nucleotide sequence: TGTGCCAGCAGCGATACAGGATTGAACACTGAAGCTTTCTTT.

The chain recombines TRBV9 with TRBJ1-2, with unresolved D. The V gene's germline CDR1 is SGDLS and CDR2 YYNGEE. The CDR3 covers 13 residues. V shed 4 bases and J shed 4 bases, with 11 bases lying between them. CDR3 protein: CASSSRTPYGYTF. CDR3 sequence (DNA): TGTGCCAGCAGCAGCAGGACGCCCTATGGCTACACCTTC.

In DNA form, the CDR3 reads TGTGCCAGCAGCTTAGGTTCAGGGGGCAAGACTGAAGCTTTCTTT. As protein: CASSLGSGGKTEAFF. This chain joins TRBV7-2 and TRBJ1-1, with TRBD1 identical over 8 bases. CDR1 is SGHTA and CDR2 is FQGNSA in the germline V gene. Trimming at V came to 1 base and at J to 5 bases, leaving 6 bases not matched to a gene. This CDR3 region has 15 residues.

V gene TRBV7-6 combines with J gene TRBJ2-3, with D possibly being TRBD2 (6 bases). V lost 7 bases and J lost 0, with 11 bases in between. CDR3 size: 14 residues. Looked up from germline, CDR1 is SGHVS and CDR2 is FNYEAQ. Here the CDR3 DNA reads TGTGCCAGCACCATGAGCGGGAGCACAGATACGCAGTATTTT. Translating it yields CASTMSGSTDTQYF.

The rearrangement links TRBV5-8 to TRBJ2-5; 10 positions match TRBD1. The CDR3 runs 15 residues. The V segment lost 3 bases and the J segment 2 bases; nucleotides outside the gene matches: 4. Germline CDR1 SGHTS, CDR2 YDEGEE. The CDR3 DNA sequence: TGTGCCAGCAGCTATCTGGACAGGGGGCAAGAGACCCAGTACTTC. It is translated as CASSYLDRGQETQYF.

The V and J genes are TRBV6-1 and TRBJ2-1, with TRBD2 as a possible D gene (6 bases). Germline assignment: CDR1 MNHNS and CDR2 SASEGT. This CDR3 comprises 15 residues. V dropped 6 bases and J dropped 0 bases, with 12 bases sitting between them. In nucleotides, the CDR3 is TGTGCCAGCAGAATACTAGCAGGCTCCTACAATGAGCAGTTCTTC. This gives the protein CASRILAGSYNEQFF.

This CDR3 reads CASSLEGTWEQFF. For the CDR3, the DNA is TGTGCCAGCAGCCTGGAGGGAACATGGGAGCAGTTCTTC. The rearrangement joins TRBV5-4 to TRBJ2-1, with a possible D match to TRBD2 (6 bases). The CDR3 spans 13 residues. CDR1 and CDR2 from the germline V gene are SGHNT and YYREEE (reference sequence). Trimming took 4 bases from V and 10 from J, leaving 15 bases between them.

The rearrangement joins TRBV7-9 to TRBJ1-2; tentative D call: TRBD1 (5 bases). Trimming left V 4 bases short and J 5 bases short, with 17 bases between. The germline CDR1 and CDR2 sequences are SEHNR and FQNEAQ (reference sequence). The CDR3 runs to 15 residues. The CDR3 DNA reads TGTGCCAGCAGCTCCCGGACGGAGAGGGGATATGGCTACACCTTC. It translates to CASSSRTERGYGYTF.